The 26 T cell receptor beta chains below were found in one sample sequenced in a study of OX40 agonist ivuxolimab in advanced cancers. Libraries were prepared by immunoSEQ multiplex PCR; TCRdb keeps only in-frame clonotypes and omits some of them. The repertoire holds approximately 67,000 clones, with 90% to 95% as singletons. The specimen comprised CD4+ or CD8+ T cells sorted from blood, sampled in a trial of the OX40 agonist ivuxolimab. The receptors come from an adult with an advanced solid tumor such as melanoma, head and neck, liver or kidney cancer.

This sequence joins TRBV19 and TRBJ2-7; D is unresolved. The germline gives CDR1 LNHDA, CDR2 SQIVND (reference sequence). V shed 4 bases and J shed 2 bases, with 9 bases lying between them. The CDR3 extends over 13 amino acids. The CDR3 is CASSNLITYEQYF. The CDR3 nucleotides read TGTGCCAGTAGTAACCTAATCACCTACGAGCAGTACTTC.

The chain carries TRBV2 and TRBJ2-2; D is unresolved. The CDR3 has 13 residues. Trimming took 6 bases from V and 6 from J, leaving 11 bases between them. CDR1 and CDR2 from the germline V gene are SNHLY and FYNNEI. This CDR3 is CASRDQGPGELFF. CDR3 DNA sequence: TGTGCCAGCAGGGATCAAGGGCCCGGGGAGCTGTTTTTT.

This clone was detected only once. The V gene is TRBV4-3, the J gene TRBJ1-4, with D uncertain. In germline, CDR1 is LGHNA, CDR2 YSLEER. The CDR3 contains 17 residues. Between the trimmed V and J ends, which lost 0 bases and 7 bases, there was a span of 18 bases. The CDR3 DNA is TGCGCCAGCAGCCAAGATAGGTTAGGCCCAAGTACTGAAAAACTGTTTTTT. Translation gives CASSQDRLGPSTEKLFF.

CDR3 sequence: CASSGTGTPYNEQFF. DNA of the CDR3: TGTGCCAGCAGCGGCACCGGGACACCGTACAATGAGCAGTTCTTC. The rearrangement uses TRBV9 and TRBJ2-1; D is perhaps TRBD1 (6 bases). The CDR3 contains 15 residues. Trimming stripped 3 bases from V and 4 bases from J, with 14 bases between. In germline, CDR1 is SGDLS, CDR2 YYNGEE.

This clone is a singleton in its sample. The J gene is TRBJ2-7, the V gene TRBV2, with D tentatively TRBD2 (6 bases). Between the trimmed V and J ends, which lost 3 bases and 5 bases, there was a span of 11 bases. CDR1 is SNHLY and CDR2 is FYNNEI in the germline V gene. The CDR3 spans 13 residues. CDR3 DNA sequence: TGTGCCAGCAGTGAGGTGGGAGGCGACGAGCAGTACTTC. This gives the protein CASSEVGGDEQYF.

This rearrangement joins TRBV6-6 to TRBJ1-2; possible D gene TRBD1, 6 bases. CDR3 length: 13 amino acids. The V gene lost 2 bases and the J gene lost 8 bases, with 12 bases spanning the gap. The germline CDR1 and CDR2 sequences are MNHNY and SVGAGI (reference sequence). The CDR3 sequence: CASSYGHRDGYTF. The CDR3 DNA reads as TGTGCCAGCAGTTACGGGCACAGGGACGGCTACACCTTC.

This clone was found once. The chain uses TRBV6-1 and TRBJ1-2, with D possibly TRBD1 on 6 matching bases. The V end was cut by 7 bases, the J end by 6 bases, with 15 bases between. The length of the CDR3 is 13 residues. Germline V CDR1 and CDR2: MNHNS, SASEGT. The CDR3 region is CASTKGQIDGYTF. DNA for the CDR3: TGTGCCAGCACCAAAGGACAGATCGATGGCTACACCTTC.

The rearrangement joins TRBV4-2 to TRBJ2-5; 12 bases map to TRBD2. V shed 1 base and J 2 bases; nucleotides not matched to a gene: 2. The V gene's germline CDR1 is LGHNA and CDR2 YNFKEQ. The CDR3 length is 16 residues. The CDR3 DNA reads as TGTGCCAGCAGCCAAGTTACTAGCGGGGGGCAAGAGACCCAGTACTTC. Translating gives CASSQVTSGGQETQYF.

The chain is built from TRBV7-2 and TRBJ1-1; D uncertain. The CDR3 is 13 residues long. Trimming removed 1 base at V and 0 bases at J, with 3 bases between. Germline CDR1 is SGHTA and CDR2 is FQGNSA. For the CDR3, the DNA is TGTGCCAGCAGCTTAGGAATGAACACTGAAGCTTTCTTT. Its translation: CASSLGMNTEAFF.

The V gene is TRBV7-9, the J gene TRBJ2-7; weak D call: TRBD1 (5 bases). This CDR3 region has 15 residues. V gave up 1 base and J gave up 3 bases, with 13 bases separating them. CDR1 and CDR2 (germline): SEHNR, FQNEAQ (reference sequence). Here the CDR3 DNA reads TGTGCCAGCAGCTTAGGGGGCCCTGAATACTACGAGCAGTACTTC. Protein: CASSLGGPEYYEQYF. Supplemented by reference TRBV7-9 and TRBJ2-7, the full variable domain reads DTGVSQNPRHKITKRGQNVTFRCDPISEHNRLYWYRQTLGQGPEFLTYFQNEAQLEKSRLLSDRFSAERPKGSFSTLEIQRTEQGDSAMYLCASSLGGPEYYEQYFGPGTRLTVT.

The J gene is TRBJ1-6, the V gene TRBV23-1; no clear D. TRBV23-1 is sorted into the ORF group, with uncertain function. Between the trimmed V and J ends, which lost 2 bases and 7 bases, there was a span of 9 bases. The CDR3 loop spans 14 amino acids. The CDR3 coding sequence is TGCGCCAGCAGTCAAAGGGCAAACAATTCACCCCTCCACTTT. Translated: CASSQRANNSPLHF.

This chain uses TRBV5-4 with TRBJ2-2; TRBD1 aligns across 7 bases. The CDR3 is made up of 13 amino acids. Germline V gene lookup returns CDR1 SGHNT and CDR2 YYREEE (reference sequence). Trimming cost V 5 bases and J 4 bases; bases outside gene matches: 2. The CDR3 DNA sequence: TGTGCCAGCAGTGCAGGGGGCACCGGGGAGCTGTTTTTT. Translation gives CASSAGGTGELFF. Full variable domain (remainder filled in from reference TRBV5-4 and TRBJ2-2): ETGVTQSPTHLIKTRGQQVTLRCSSQSGHNTVSWYQQALGQGPQFIFQYYREEENGRGNFPPRFSGLQFPNYSSELNVNALELDDSALYLCASSAGGTGELFFGEGSRLTVL.

The chain employs TRBV27 and TRBJ2-3, with 8 bases aligning to TRBD2. Unmatched junction bases numbered 6, after V lost 5 bases and J lost 5 bases. The CDR3 runs to 14 residues. CDR1 is MNHEY, CDR2 SMNVEV, per germline (reference sequence). CDR3 residues: CASSLGGGGDTQYF. The CDR3 DNA is TGTGCCAGCAGTCTCGGGGGGGGCGGAGATACGCAGTATTTT.

V is TRBV4-1 and J is TRBJ2-7, with D tentatively TRBD2 (5 bases). V lost 5 bases, J lost 4 bases, and 24 bases lay in between. This CDR3 region has 17 residues. CDR1 MGHRA and CDR2 YSYEKL come from the germline V gene. CDR3 sequence (DNA): TGCGCCAGCAGCTTAGTCGCGCCGGGCAATCGGGGATACGAGCAGTACTTC. Translated, it gives CASSLVAPGNRGYEQYF.

The chain couples TRBV11-3 to TRBJ2-2; 9 nucleotides align to TRBD1. Looked up from germline, CDR1 is SGHNT and CDR2 is YENEEA. The CDR3 runs 16 residues. Unmatched junction bases numbered 4, after V lost 1 base and J lost 4 bases. CDR3 DNA: TGTGCCAGCAGCTTAGCCGGGACAGGGTCCACCGGGGAGCTGTTTTTT. Translating it yields CASSLAGTGSTGELFF. Looking up the rest from reference TRBV11-3 and TRBJ2-2 gives the full variable domain: EAGVVQSPRYKIIEKKQPVAFWCNPISGHNTLYWYLQNLGQGPELLIRYENEEAVDDSQLPKDRFSAERLKGVDSTLKIQPAELGDSAVYLCASSLAGTGSTGELFFGEGSRLTVL.

The chain combines TRBV21-1 with TRBJ1-5. TRBV21-1 counts as a pseudogene. The CDR3 loop spans 19 amino acids. The CDR3 DNA is TGTGCCAGCAGCAAAGGATCAGGTGCCCGGGGGCACCAATTACAGCCCCAGCATTTT. Translating it yields CASSKGSGARGHQLQPQHF.

The CDR3 region has the DNA TGTGCCAGCAGCCAACTAGGTCTCAGGGTGGATGAGCAGTTCTTC. It yields the protein CASSQLGLRVDEQFF. The chain uses TRBV4-2 and TRBJ2-1, with D perhaps matching TRBD1 (5 bases). The CDR3 extends over 15 amino acids. V was shortened by 2 bases and J by 8 bases, with 16 bases between the two germline ends. Per the germline V gene, CDR1 is LGHNA and CDR2 is YNFKEQ.

This clone was counted only a few times. The V gene is TRBV6-5, the J gene TRBJ2-7; 8 bases map to TRBD2. This CDR3 spans 15 amino acids. Germline V CDR1 and CDR2: MNHEY, SVGAGI. V lost 2 bases and J lost 2; bases outside the gene matches: 5. CDR3 nucleotides: TGTGCCAGCAGTTACACCGCGGGAGGAACCTACGAGCAGTACTTC. Protein product: CASSYTAGGTYEQYF.

This clone appeared a single time. The CDR3 spells CASSAGTSDNEQFF. Here the CDR3 DNA reads TGTGCCAGCAGCGCCGGGACTTCAGACAATGAGCAGTTCTTC. The chain uses TRBV9 and TRBJ2-1; TRBD2 is a possible D gene (6 bases). CDR3 length equals 14 residues. The germline V gene has CDR1 SGDLS and CDR2 YYNGEE. With 3 bases removed from V and 5 bases from J, the gap between germline ends came to 12 bases.

This chain links TRBV29-1 with TRBJ2-3; 7 bases are a match to TRBD1. V lost 3 bases to trimming and J lost 5 bases; unmatched junction nucleotides: 11. Germline V gene lookup returns CDR1 SQVTM and CDR2 ANQGSEA. The CDR3 covers 15 residues. This CDR3 reads CSVESPGGLLDTQYF. CDR3 nucleotide sequence: TGCAGCGTTGAGTCTCCAGGGGGTTTGCTAGATACGCAGTATTTT.

The chain carries TRBV7-2 and TRBJ1-1; no firm D call. V was cut by 0 bases and J by 1 base, with 9 bases left in between. Germline V gene data show CDR1 as SGHTA and CDR2 as FQGNSA. This CDR3 has 15 amino acids. CDR3 sequence: CASSLAPTWNTEAFF. The DNA for the CDR3 is TGTGCCAGCAGCTTAGCTCCAACCTGGAACACTGAAGCTTTCTTT.

This clone has a single count. This chain uses TRBV7-3 with TRBJ2-1; 13 bases match TRBD2. The CDR3 is 16 amino acids. CDR1 is SGHTA, CDR2 FQGTGA, per germline. V was clipped by 4 bases and J by 4 bases; unmatched bases: 4. This CDR3 is CASSSGLAGEYNEQFF. CDR3 nucleotides: TGTGCCAGCAGCTCCGGACTAGCGGGGGAGTACAATGAGCAGTTCTTC.

The chain couples TRBV7-9 to TRBJ1-2; the D gene is possibly TRBD1 (6 bases). The length of the CDR3 is 15 residues. CDR1 is SEHNR, CDR2 FQNEAQ, per germline (reference sequence). V dropped 5 bases and J dropped 4 bases, with 17 bases sitting between them. For the CDR3, the DNA is TGTGCCAGCAGCACGACCAGGGGAAGCTTCTATGGCTACACCTTC. Residues: CASSTTRGSFYGYTF.

The CDR3 nucleotides are TGTGCCAGCAGTGACGGGGGGCCGTATGGCTACACCTTC. As protein: CASSDGGPYGYTF. This chain uses TRBV6-1 with TRBJ1-2, with D possibly matching TRBD1 (6 bases). Germline V gives CDR1 MNHNS, CDR2 SASEGT. Trimming left V 3 bases short and J 5 bases short, with 10 bases between. The CDR3 runs to 13 residues.

The J gene is TRBJ1-1, the V gene TRBV4-3; D is unclear. The CDR3 sequence is 17 residues long. The ends were cut back, 0 bases at V and 0 bases at J, with 14 bases in the middle. Germline V CDR1 and CDR2: LGHNA, YSLEER. As DNA, the CDR3 is TGCGCCAGCAGCCAAGATCGGTCGTTACGTATGAACACTGAAGCTTTCTTT. The encoded protein is CASSQDRSLRMNTEAFF.

This chain connects TRBV6-5 to TRBJ2-2; TRBD1 aligns across 7 bases. The germline V gene encodes CDR1 MNHEY and CDR2 SVGAGI. The CDR3 covers 16 residues. V was pared by 0 bases and J by 1 base, with 2 bases of the junction left unmatched. The CDR3 protein is CASSYSWTGNTGELFF. CDR3 bases: TGTGCCAGCAGTTACTCATGGACAGGGAACACCGGGGAGCTGTTTTTT.